This T cell receptor beta chain was obtained from a study of control samples from healthy donors and cancer patients. Per germline, CDR1 ENHRY and CDR2 SYGVKD. V lost 8 bases, J lost 4 bases, and 21 bases lay in between. The CDR3 covers 16 residues. Sequencing was performed with immunoSEQ multiplex PCR; in TCRdb, only in-frame clones are kept and a portion is missing. The repertoire consists of approximately 100,000 clones, with around 90% occurring once and the leading ten covering around 14%. The sample consisted of blood. The source of this sequence is a man aged 30 to 45 in good health. The chain has TRBV10-3 and TRBJ1-5; D perhaps matches TRBD1 (5 bases). The CDR3 nucleotides are TGTGCCATCGGCAGGGACGCCACGGGGAATAATCAGCCCCAGCATTTT. It yields the protein CAIGRDATGNNQPQHF.